The sequence of this TCR beta chain was determined in a study of T cells in Graves' hyperthyroidism and ophthalmopathy. Study-wide points: Ophthalmopathy and stable hyperthyroidism were separated by a 13 V-J model.

The ends were cut back, 5 bases at V and 0 bases at J, with 11 bases in the middle. Germline CDR1 reads MNHEY; CDR2 reads SMNVEV (reference sequence). This CDR3 has 15 amino acids. Patients aged 18 to 65 had newly diagnosed hyperthyroidism of under 2 months' duration. In making diagnoses, clinical symptoms, serum thyroxine and TRAb, thyroid ultrasound and orbital computed tomography were all used. TCR beta CDR3 sequences were amplified from RNA transcripts. The HTBI primer set drove a first-round RT-PCR of the TCR CDR3. Via MiXCR, TCRdb re-called the multiplex PCR reads, giving one row per CDR3 protein. This sample has over 200,000 distinct CDR3 sequences; more than 12% occur once, and the top ten carry about 14%. In this sample, this clonotype turned up many times. Antigen specificity is unknown.

V gene TRBV27 combines with J gene TRBJ2-1; no clear D. Sequencing input: blood. The receptor's source is a woman in her thirties or forties with Graves' hyperthyroidism that later progressed to Graves' ophthalmopathy. The CDR3 sequence: CASSDLGSSYNEQFF. CDR3 DNA: TGTGCCAGCAGTGATCTAGGTAGCTCCTACAATGAGCAGTTCTTC.